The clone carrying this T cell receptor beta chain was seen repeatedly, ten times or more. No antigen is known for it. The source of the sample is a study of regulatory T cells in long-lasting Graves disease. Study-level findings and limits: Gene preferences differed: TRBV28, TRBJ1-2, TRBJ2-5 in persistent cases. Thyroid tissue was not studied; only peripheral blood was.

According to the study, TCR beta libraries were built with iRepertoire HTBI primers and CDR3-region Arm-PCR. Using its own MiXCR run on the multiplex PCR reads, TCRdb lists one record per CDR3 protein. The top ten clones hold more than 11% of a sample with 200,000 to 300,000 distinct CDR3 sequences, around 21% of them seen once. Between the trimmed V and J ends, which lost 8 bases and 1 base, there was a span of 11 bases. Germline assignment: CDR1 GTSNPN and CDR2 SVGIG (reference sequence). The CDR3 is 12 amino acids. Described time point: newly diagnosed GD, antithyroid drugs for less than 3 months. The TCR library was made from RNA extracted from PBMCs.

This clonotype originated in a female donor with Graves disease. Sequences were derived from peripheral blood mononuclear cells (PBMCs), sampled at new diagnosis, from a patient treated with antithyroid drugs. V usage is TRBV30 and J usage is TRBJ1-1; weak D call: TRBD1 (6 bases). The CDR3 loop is CAGGRENTEAFF. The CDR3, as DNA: TGTGCCGGGGGCAGGGAGAACACTGAAGCTTTCTTT.